The clone carrying this TCR beta chain was detected ten times or more. Its specificity is unknown. 5'-RACE, quantitative and with molecular barcodes, yielded the TCR beta libraries. MiXCR, applied by TCRdb to the 5' RACE reads, yields one record per CDR3 protein. This table holds some 840,000 distinct CDR3 sequences, 10% to 15% found once. Germline V CDR1 and CDR2: SGHRS, YFSETQ. The CDR3 has 13 residues. V shed 2 bases and J shed 6 bases, with 9 bases lying between them. This sample was taken from a study of CD8 T cells in ankylosing spondylitis. The study, taken as a whole, reports: Seemingly characteristic of ankylosing spondylitis blood was a TCR beta motif consisting of several highly homologous variants. Researchers report that disease-linked clones proved CD8+ and relatively rare in peripheral blood. Significant enrichment of disease-linked clones was reported in matched ankylosing spondylitis synovial fluid.

The chain recombines TRBV5-1 with TRBJ2-1; D remains ambiguous. The TCR was taken from a male donor with ankylosing spondylitis. Material: blood, either unsorted or a sorted T cell fraction (not recorded which). The CDR3 DNA reads TGCGCCAGCAGCTTTGATCCGCGCAATGAGCAGTTCTTC. Translating it yields CASSFDPRNEQFF.